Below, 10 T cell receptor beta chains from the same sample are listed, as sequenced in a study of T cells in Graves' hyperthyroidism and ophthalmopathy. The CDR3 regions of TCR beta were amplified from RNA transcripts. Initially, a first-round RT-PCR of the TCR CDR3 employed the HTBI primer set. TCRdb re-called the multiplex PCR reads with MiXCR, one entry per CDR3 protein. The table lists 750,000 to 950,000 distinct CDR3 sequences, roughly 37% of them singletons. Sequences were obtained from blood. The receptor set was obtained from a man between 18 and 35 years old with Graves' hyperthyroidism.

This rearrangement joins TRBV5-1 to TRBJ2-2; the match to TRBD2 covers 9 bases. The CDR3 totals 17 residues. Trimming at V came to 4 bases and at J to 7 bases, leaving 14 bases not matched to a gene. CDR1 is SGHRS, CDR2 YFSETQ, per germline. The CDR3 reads CASSPPGRSGGFGELFF. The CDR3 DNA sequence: TGCGCCAGCAGCCCCCCCGGGAGAAGCGGGGGGTTCGGGGAGCTGTTTTTT.

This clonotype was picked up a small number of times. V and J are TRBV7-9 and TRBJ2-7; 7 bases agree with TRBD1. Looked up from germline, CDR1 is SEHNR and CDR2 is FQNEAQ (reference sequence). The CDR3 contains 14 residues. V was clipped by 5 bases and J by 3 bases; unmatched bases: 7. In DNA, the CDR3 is TGTGCCAGCAGCGAACAGGGGCGAATCTACGAGCAGTACTTC. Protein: CASSEQGRIYEQYF. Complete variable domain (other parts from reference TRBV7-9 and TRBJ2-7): DTGVSQNPRHKITKRGQNVTFRCDPISEHNRLYWYRQTLGQGPEFLTYFQNEAQLEKSRLLSDRFSAERPKGSFSTLEIQRTEQGDSAMYLCASSEQGRIYEQYFGPGTRLTVT.

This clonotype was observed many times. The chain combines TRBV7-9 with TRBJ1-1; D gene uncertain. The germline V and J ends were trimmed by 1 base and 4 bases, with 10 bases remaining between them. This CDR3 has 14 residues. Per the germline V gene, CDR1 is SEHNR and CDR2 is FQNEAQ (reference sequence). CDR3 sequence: CASSLVGEGTEAFF. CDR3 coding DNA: TGTGCCAGCAGCTTAGTTGGGGAGGGCACTGAAGCTTTCTTT.

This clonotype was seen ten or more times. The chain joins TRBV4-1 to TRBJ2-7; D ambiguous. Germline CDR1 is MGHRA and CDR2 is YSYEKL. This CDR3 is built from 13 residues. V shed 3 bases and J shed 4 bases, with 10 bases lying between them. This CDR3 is CASSHPARYEQYF. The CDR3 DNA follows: TGCGCCAGCAGCCACCCAGCGCGGTACGAGCAGTACTTC.

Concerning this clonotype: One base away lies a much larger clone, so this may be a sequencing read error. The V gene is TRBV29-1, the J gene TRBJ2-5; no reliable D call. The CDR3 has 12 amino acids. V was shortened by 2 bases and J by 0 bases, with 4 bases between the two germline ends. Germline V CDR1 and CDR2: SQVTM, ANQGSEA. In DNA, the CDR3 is TGCAGCGTTGAACCGTACCAAGAGACCCAGTACTTC. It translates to CSVEPYQETQYF.

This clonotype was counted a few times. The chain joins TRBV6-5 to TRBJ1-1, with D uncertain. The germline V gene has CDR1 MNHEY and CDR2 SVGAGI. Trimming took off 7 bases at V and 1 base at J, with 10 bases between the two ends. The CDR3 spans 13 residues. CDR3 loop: CASTVLPNTEAFF. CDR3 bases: TGTGCCAGCACCGTACTCCCGAACACTGAAGCTTTCTTT.

The CDR3 nucleotides are TGCAGTGGGCGAGCAGGGGCAGGGGGGTCCTACGAGCAGTACTTC. Protein: CSGRAGAGGSYEQYF. The chain couples TRBV20-1 to TRBJ2-7, with a possible D match to TRBD1 (7 bases). The CDR3 spans 15 residues. The germline CDR1 and CDR2 sequences are DFQATT and SNEGSKA (reference sequence). V gave up 7 bases and J gave up 1 base, with 20 bases separating them.

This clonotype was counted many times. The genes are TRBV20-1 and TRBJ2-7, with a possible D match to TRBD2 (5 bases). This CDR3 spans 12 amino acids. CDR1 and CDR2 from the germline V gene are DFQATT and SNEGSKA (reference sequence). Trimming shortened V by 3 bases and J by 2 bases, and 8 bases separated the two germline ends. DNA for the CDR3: TGCAGTGCTAGGTGGACTGCCTACGAGCAGTACTTC. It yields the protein CSARWTAYEQYF.

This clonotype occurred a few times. In DNA, the CDR3 is TGTGCCAGCGGCAGGGGCTTGGGGACCCAGTACTTC. Translated, it gives CASGRGLGTQYF. The chain uses TRBV11-2 and TRBJ2-5; D is perhaps TRBD1 (6 bases). The CDR3 sequence is 12 residues long. CDR1 SGHAT and CDR2 FQNNGV come from the germline V gene. V lost 8 bases and J lost 7, with 14 bases in between.

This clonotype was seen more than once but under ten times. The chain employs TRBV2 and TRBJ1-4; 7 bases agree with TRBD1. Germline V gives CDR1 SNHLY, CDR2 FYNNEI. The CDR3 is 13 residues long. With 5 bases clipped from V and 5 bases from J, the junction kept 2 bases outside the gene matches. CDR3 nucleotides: TGTGCCAGCAGTAGGGGGCCGAATGAAAAACTGTTTTTT. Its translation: CASSRGPNEKLFF.